The sequence of this T cell receptor (beta chain) was determined in a study of shared clonotypes between healthy human individuals. J lost 5 bases, V lost 6 bases, and 7 bases had no gene match. The CDR3 is 14 residues long. Looked up from germline, CDR1 is MDHEN and CDR2 is SYDVKM. Several immunoSEQ plates received, in even portions, the genomic DNA of each subset. When replicate PCRs were run on unsorted PBMC, they used around 290 ng DNA, some 30,000 T cell genomes. Clones were sequenced by immunoSEQ multiplex PCR, and TCRdb holds only the in-frame ones, with some missing. Among about 450,000 clones, around 75% were seen once, and the ten largest hold approximately 13%.

The TCR originated in a woman in her thirties or forties in good health. Some clones in this sample may be carry-over from other donors' samples. The J gene is TRBJ1-5, the V gene TRBV28; 7 positions agree with TRBD1. The material sequenced was PBMCs. The CDR3 here is CASRPDRADQPQHF. As DNA, the CDR3 is TGTGCCAGCAGACCCGACAGGGCGGATCAGCCCCAGCATTTT.